The clone carrying this T cell receptor beta chain was recorded a few times. What it recognizes is unknown. V shed 2 bases and J 8 bases; nucleotides not matched to a gene: 3. Germline lookup yields CDR1 MNHNY and CDR2 SVGAGI (reference sequence). There are 13 residues in the CDR3. The sample originates from a study of persistence of HIV-infected CD4 T cells. This was the immunoSEQ version 4 assay in survey mode. Repertoires were generated with immunoSEQ multiplex PCR, while TCRdb's copy carries only in-frame clones and drops some. The repertoire holds tens of thousands of clones, with roughly 71% as singletons. The stimulus was an HIV-1 Gag 15-mer peptide pool, roughly 1 ug/peptide/mL. Sorting selected CD4+ T cells upregulating both CD40 ligand and CD69.

The receptor was isolated from an adult man with HIV who was CMV-seropositive. The material was CD4+ T cells sorted from PBMCs after approximately 19-hour stimulation, obtained from a patient who received antiretroviral therapy. The chain carries TRBV6-6 and TRBJ1-2, with 9 bases that match TRBD1. The CDR3 reads CASSYGTGKGYTF. The CDR3 DNA follows: TGTGCCAGCAGTTACGGGACAGGGAAGGGCTACACCTTC.